The sequence of this T cell receptor (beta chain) was determined in a study of T-cell reconstitution after alpha-beta-depleted transplantation in children (dated by TCRdb to the mid-2010s). Study-level background: Using TCR repertoire profiling, the study followed T-cell immune reconstitution in a quantitative way in children after TCRalphabeta/CD19-depleted allogeneic hematopoietic cell transplantation.

Libraries were built with PCR. Data came from an Illumina HiSeq 2500. Molecular barcoding was employed in the preparation of TCR libraries, with unique molecular identifiers being used to normalize TCRbeta repertoire quantification. The public reads were reprocessed in TCRdb via fastp at Q25 and MiXCR, keeping in-frame beta chains. CDR3 protein duplicates are merged, each entry listing the most common genes and DNA. The sample table records about 400,000 distinct CDR3 sequences; over 20% of these occur just once. Together, the top ten hold 3.8% of the sample. From its cysteine to its phenylalanine, the CDR3 spans 12 amino acids. Of all the DNA, just the CDR3 is kept, 36 bases in frame from base 1. At the junction V is shortened by 6 bases and J by 5 bases, with 12 bases in between. CDR1 DFQATT and CDR2 SNEGSKA are derived from the germline V gene (reference sequence). Comment on this clonotype: No antigen is known for it. Base qualities are not recorded, but no much larger clone differs from it by a single base.

The TCR comes from a human donor who donated a stem cell graft to a child with acute myeloid leukemia. The V and J segments used are TRBV20-1 and TRBJ2-3, with TRBD2 perhaps the D gene, on 5 matching bases. The source was PBMCs from the stem cell graft donor, collected from the stem cell graft. The sequenced DNA: TGCAGTGCAGCGGACCAGATAGATACGCAGTATTTT. Protein translation: CSAADQIDTQYF.